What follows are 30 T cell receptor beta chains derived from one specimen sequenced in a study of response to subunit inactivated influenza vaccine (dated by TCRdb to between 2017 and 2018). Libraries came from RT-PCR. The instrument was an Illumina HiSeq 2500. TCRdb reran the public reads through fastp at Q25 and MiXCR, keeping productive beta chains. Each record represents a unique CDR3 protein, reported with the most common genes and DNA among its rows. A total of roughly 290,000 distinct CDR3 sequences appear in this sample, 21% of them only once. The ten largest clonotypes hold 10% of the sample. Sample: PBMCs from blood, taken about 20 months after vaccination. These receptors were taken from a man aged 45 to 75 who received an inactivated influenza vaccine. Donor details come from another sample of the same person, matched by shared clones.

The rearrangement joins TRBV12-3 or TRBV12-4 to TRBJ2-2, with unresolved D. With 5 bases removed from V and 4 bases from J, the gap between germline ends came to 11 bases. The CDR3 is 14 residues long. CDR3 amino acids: CASSRIQPTGELFF. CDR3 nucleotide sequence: TGTGCCAGCAGTAGGATTCAACCCACCGGGGAGCTGTTTTTT.

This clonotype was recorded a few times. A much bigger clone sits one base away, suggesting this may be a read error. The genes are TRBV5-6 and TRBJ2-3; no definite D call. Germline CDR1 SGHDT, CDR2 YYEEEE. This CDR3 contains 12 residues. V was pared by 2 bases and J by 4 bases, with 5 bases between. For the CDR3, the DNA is TGTGCCAGCAGCTTAGACCCAGATACGCAGTATTTT. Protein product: CASSLDPDTQYF.

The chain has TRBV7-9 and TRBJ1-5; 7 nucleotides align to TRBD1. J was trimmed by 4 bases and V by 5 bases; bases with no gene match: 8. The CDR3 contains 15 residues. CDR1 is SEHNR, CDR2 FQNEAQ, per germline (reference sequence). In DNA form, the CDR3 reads TGTGCCAGCAGCCTCACGGGACAGAGTAATCAGCCCCAGCATTTT. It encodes CASSLTGQSNQPQHF.

CDR3 residues: CASSPWLGANEQFF. The DNA of the CDR3 is TGCGCCAGCAGCCCCTGGCTCGGGGCCAATGAGCAGTTCTTC. This sequence joins TRBV4-3 and TRBJ2-1; D might be TRBD1 or TRBD2, each matching 5 bases. The CDR3 is 14 amino acids. V lost 4 bases to trimming and J lost 6 bases, with 13 bases between them. Germline values: CDR1 LGHNA, CDR2 YSLEER.

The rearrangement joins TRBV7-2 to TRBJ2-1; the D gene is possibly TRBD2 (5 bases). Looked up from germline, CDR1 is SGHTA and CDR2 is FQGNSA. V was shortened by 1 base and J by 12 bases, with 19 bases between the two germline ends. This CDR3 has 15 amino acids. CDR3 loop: CASSLELVAVRGQFF. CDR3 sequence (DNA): TGTGCCAGCAGCTTAGAGCTAGTGGCAGTTCGGGGGCAGTTCTTC.

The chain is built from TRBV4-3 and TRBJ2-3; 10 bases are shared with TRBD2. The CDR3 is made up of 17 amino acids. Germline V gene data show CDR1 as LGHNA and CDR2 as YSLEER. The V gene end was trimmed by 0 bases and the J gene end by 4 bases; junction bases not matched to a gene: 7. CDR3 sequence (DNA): TGCGCCAGCAGCCAAGATTACCGGACTAGCGGATCAGATACGCAGTATTTT. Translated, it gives CASSQDYRTSGSDTQYF.

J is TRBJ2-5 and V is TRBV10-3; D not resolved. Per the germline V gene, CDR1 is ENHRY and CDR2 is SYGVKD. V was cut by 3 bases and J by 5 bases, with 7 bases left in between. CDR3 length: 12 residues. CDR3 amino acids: CAISERRETQYF. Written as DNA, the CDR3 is TGTGCCATCAGTGAAAGACGGGAGACCCAGTACTTC.

The CDR3 nucleotides are TGTGCCAGCAGTGAACAGGGACAGGGAAATTCACCCCTCCACTTT. Translating gives CASSEQGQGNSPLHF. The chain recombines TRBV6-4 with TRBJ1-6, with TRBD1 identical over 9 bases. This CDR3 comprises 15 residues. Germline lookup yields CDR1 MRHNA and CDR2 SNTAGT. V lost 3 bases, J lost 7 bases, and 4 bases stayed unmatched.

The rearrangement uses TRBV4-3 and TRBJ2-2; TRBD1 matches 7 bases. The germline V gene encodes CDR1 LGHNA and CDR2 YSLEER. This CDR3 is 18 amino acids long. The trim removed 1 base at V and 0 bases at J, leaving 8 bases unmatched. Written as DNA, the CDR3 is TGCGCCAGCAGCCAAGTCGAGGGACAGTACTCGAACACCGGGGAGCTGTTTTTT. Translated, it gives CASSQVEGQYSNTGELFF.

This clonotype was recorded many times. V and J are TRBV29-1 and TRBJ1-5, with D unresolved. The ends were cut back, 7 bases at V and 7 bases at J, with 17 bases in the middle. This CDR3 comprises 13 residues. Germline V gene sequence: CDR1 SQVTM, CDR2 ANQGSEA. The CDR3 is CSAARGLGQPQHF. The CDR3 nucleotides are TGCAGCGCCGCGCGAGGGTTAGGGCAGCCCCAGCATTTT.

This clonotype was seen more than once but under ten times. CDR3 in amino acids: CASSAGTSNTEAFF. DNA of the CDR3: TGTGCCAGCAGCGCCGGGACATCCAACACTGAAGCTTTCTTT. The J gene is TRBJ1-1, the V gene TRBV5-6, with D possibly matching TRBD1 (6 bases). V lost 4 bases to trimming and J lost 2 bases, with 12 bases between them. From germline, CDR1 is SGHDT and CDR2 YYEEEE. This CDR3 contains 14 residues.

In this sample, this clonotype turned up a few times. CDR3 in DNA: TGCGCCAGCAGTGAGGTCGAAAGGATTGGAAACACCATATATTTT. Translating gives CASSEVERIGNTIYF. The chain uses TRBV10-2 and TRBJ1-3; D is unclear. V was trimmed by 2 bases and J by 3 bases, leaving 11 bases between them. Germline assignment: CDR1 WSHSY and CDR2 SAAADI. The CDR3 runs to 15 residues.

As DNA, the CDR3 is TGCAGCGTTGCCTCCACTGAAGCTTTCTTT. Translating gives CSVASTEAFF. The chain employs TRBV29-1 and TRBJ1-1, with D hard to call. Trimming cost V 4 bases and J 4 bases, with 4 bases left between them. The CDR3 is 10 residues long. Germline CDR1 SQVTM, CDR2 ANQGSEA.

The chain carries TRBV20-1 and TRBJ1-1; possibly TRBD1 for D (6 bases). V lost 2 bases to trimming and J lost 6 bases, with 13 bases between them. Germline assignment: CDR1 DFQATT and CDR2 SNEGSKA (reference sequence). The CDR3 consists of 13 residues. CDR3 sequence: CSARSPWGPEAFF. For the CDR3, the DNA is TGCAGTGCTAGATCCCCCTGGGGGCCTGAAGCTTTCTTT.

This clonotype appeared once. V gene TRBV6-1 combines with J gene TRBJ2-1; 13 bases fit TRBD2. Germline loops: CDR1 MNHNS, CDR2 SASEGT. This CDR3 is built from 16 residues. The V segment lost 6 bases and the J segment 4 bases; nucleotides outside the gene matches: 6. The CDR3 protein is CASSQMGLAGYNEQFF. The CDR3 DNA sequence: TGTGCCAGCAGCCAGATGGGACTAGCGGGATACAATGAGCAGTTCTTC.

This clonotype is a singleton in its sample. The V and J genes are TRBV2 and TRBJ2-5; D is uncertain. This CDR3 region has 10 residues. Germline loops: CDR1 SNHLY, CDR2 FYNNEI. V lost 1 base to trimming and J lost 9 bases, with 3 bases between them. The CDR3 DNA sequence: TGTGCCAGCAGTGAAGTTGCCCAGTACTTC. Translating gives CASSEVAQYF.

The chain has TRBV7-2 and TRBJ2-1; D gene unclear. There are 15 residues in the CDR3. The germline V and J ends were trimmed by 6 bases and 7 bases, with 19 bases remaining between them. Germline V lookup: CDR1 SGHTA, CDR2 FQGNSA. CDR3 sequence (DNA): TGTGCCAGCAGAGCCACGTTTAGAGGTGGTAATGAGCAGTTCTTC. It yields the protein CASRATFRGGNEQFF.

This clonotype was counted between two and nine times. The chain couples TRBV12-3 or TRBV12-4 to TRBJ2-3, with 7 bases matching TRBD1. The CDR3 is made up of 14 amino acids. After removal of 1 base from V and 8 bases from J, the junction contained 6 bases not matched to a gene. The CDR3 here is CASSLGQGGVTQYF. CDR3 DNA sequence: TGTGCCAGCAGTTTAGGACAGGGTGGAGTTACGCAGTATTTT.

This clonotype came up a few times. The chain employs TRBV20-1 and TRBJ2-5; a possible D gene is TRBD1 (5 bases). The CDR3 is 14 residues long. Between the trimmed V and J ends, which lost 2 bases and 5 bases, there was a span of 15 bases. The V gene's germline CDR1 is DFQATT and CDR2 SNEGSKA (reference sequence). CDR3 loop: CSARSSPRQETQYF. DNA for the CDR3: TGCAGTGCTAGATCCAGTCCGAGACAGGAGACCCAGTACTTC.

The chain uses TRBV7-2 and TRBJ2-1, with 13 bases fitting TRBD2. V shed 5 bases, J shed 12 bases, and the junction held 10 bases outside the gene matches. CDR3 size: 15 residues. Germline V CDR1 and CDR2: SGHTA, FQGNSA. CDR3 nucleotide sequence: TGTGCCAGCAGCGCGCGACTAGCGGGGGGCGTTTCGCAGTTCTTC. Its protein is CASSARLAGGVSQFF.

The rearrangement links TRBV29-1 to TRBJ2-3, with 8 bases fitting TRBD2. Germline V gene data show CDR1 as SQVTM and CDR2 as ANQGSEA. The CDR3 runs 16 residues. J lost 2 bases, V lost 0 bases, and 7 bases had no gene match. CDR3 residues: CSVEDESGGPTDTQYF. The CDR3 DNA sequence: TGCAGCGTTGAAGATGAGAGCGGGGGTCCCACAGATACGCAGTATTTT.

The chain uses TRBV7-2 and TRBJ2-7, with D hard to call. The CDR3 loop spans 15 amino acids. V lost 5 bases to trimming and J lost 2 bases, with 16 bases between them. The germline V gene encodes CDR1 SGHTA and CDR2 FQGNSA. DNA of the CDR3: TGTGCCAGCAGCACGGACCTCACAGCCCCCTACGAGCAGTACTTC. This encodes CASSTDLTAPYEQYF.

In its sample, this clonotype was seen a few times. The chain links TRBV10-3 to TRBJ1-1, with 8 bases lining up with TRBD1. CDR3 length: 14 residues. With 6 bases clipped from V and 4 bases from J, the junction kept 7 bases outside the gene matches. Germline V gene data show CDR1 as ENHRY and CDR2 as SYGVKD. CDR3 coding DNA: TGTGCCATCAGGGGACAGGCCGGGGGCACTGAAGCTTTCTTT. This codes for CAIRGQAGGTEAFF.

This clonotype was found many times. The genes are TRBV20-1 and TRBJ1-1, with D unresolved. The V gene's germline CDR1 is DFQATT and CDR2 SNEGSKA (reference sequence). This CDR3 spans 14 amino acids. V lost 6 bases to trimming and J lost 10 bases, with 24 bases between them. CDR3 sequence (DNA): TGCAGTGCCCCTGGGAGGCAGATTGGCTCAGGAGCTTTCTTT. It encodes CSAPGRQIGSGAFF.

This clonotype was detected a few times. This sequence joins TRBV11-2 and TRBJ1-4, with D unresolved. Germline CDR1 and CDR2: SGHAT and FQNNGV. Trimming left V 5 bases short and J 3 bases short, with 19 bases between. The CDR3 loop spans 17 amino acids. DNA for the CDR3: TGTGCCAGCAGCCATCTCTTAGTTGGGCCGCCTAATGAAAAACTGTTTTTT. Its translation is CASSHLLVGPPNEKLFF. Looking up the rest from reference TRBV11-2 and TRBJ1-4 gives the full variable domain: EAGVAQSPRYKIIEKRQSVAFWCNPISGHATLYWYQQILGQGPKLLIQFQNNGVVDDSQLPKDRFSAERLKGVDSTLKIQPAKLEDSAVYLCASSHLLVGPPNEKLFFGSGTQLSVL.

In DNA form, the CDR3 reads TGTGCCAGCTTAAGGGGGTCCTTGACAGATACGCAGTATTTT. It encodes CASLRGSLTDTQYF. The chain links TRBV6-1 to TRBJ2-3; D may be TRBD1 (6 bases). The V gene's germline CDR1 is MNHNS and CDR2 SASEGT. Between the trimmed V and J ends, which lost 8 bases and 3 bases, there was a span of 15 bases. CDR3 length: 14 residues.

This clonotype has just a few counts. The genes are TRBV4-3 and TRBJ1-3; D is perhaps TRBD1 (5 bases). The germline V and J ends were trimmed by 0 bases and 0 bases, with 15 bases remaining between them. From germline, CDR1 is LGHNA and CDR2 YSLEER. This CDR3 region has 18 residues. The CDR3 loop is CASSQENSGYGSGNTIYF. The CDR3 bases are TGCGCCAGCAGCCAAGAGAATTCAGGGTATGGCTCTGGAAACACCATATATTTT.

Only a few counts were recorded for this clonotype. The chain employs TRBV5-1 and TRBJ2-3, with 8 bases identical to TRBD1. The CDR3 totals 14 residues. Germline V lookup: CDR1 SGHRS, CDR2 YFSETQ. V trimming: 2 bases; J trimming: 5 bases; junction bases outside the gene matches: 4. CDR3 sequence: CASSLDRGRDTQYF. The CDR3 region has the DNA TGCGCCAGCAGCTTAGACAGGGGACGAGATACGCAGTATTTT.

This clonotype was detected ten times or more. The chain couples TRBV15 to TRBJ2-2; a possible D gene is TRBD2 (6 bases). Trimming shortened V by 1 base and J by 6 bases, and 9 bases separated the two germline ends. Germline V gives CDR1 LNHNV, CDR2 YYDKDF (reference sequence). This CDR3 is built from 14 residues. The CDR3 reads CATSRGGKAGELFF. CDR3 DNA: TGTGCCACCAGCAGAGGCGGGAAGGCCGGGGAGCTGTTTTTT.

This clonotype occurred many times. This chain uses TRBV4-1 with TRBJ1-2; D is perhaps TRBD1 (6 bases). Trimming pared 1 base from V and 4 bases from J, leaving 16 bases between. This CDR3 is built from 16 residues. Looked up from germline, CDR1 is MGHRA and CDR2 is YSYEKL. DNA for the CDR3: TGCGCCAGCAGCCAAGGCGACAGGACCTTCGGCTATGGCTACACCTTC. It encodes CASSQGDRTFGYGYTF.